This TCR beta chain is from a study of Ad26.COV2.S vaccination and SARS-CoV-2 variants. Study information: Intramuscular Ad26.COV2.S doses were given once or twice, 56 days apart.

Generated by immunoSEQ multiplex PCR, the TCRdb table keeps only in-frame clones and is missing some. The sample contains more than 350,000 clones, around nine tenths of which appear only once. The treatment denotes: around 19 received Ad26.COV2.S at low or high dose, single or two shots; five or six received placebo; per-sample allocation not given. Day 63 after the first vaccine or placebo injection was the time point for sampling. This clone occurred a few times. CDR3 length equals 15 residues. Trimming removed 0 bases at V and 0 bases at J, with 8 bases between. In germline, CDR1 is SGHTA, CDR2 FQGNSA.

This chain connects TRBV7-2 to TRBJ1-2; D gene ambiguous. This TCR was recovered from a person between 18 and 59 years old who received the Ad26.COV2.S COVID-19 vaccine or a placebo. The material sequenced was peripheral blood, taken in a trial of Ad26.COV2.S vaccine versus placebo. CDR3 loop: CASSLALTANYGYTF. CDR3 in DNA: TGTGCCAGCAGCTTAGCCTTAACGGCTAACTATGGCTACACCTTC.